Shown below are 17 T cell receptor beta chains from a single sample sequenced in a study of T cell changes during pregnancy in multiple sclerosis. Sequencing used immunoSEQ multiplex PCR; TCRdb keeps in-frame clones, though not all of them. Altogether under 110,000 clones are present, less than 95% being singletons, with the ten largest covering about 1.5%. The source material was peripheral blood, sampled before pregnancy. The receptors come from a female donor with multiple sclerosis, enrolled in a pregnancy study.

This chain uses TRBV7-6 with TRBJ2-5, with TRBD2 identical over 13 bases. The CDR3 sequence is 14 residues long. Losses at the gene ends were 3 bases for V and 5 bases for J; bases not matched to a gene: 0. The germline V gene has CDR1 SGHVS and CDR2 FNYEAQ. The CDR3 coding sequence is TGTGCCAGCAGCTTGACTAGCGGGGGGGAGACCCAGTACTTC. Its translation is CASSLTSGGETQYF.

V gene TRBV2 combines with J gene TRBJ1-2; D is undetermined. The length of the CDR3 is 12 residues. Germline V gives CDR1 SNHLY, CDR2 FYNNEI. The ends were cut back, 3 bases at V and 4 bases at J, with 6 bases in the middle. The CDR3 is CASSDTAYGYTF. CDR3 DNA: TGTGCCAGCAGTGATACAGCCTATGGCTACACCTTC.

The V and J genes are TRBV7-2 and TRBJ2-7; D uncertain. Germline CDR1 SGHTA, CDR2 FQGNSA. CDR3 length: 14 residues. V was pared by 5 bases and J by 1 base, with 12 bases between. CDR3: CASSQMTFSYEQYF. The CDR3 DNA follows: TGTGCCAGCAGCCAGATGACTTTTTCCTACGAGCAGTACTTC.

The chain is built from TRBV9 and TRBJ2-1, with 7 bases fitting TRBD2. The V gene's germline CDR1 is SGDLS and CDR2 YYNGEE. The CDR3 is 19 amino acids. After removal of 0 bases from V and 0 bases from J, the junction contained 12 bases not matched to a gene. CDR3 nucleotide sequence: TGTGCCAGCAGCGTAGATCCCGAGGGTAGCGGGCTCTCCTACAATGAGCAGTTCTTC. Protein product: CASSVDPEGSGLSYNEQFF.

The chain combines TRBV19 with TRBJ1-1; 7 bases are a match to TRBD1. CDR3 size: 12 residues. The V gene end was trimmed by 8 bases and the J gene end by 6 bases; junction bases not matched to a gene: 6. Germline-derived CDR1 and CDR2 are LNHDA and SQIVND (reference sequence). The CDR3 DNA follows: TGTGCCAGTCGAACAGGGGTCGCTGAAGCTTTCTTT. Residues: CASRTGVAEAFF. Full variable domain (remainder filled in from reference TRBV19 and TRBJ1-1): DGGITQSPKYLFRKEGQNVTLSCEQNLNHDAMYWYRQDPGQGLRLIYYSQIVNDFQKGDIAEGYSVSREKKESFPLTVTSAQKNPTAFYLCASRTGVAEAFFGQGTRLTVV.

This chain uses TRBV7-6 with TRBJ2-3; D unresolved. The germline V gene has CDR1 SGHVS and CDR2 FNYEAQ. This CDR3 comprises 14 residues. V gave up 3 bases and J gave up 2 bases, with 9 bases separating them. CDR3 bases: TGTGCCAGCAGCTTTGACTTCAACACAGATACGCAGTATTTT. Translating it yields CASSFDFNTDTQYF.

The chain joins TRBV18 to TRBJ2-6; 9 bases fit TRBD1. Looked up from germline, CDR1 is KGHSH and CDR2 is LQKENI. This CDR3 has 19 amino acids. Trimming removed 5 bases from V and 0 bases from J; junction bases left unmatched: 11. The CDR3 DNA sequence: TGTGCCAGCTCATCATATCCGGGACAGGGCCTCTCTGGGGCCAACGTCCTGACTTTC. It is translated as CASSSYPGQGLSGANVLTF.

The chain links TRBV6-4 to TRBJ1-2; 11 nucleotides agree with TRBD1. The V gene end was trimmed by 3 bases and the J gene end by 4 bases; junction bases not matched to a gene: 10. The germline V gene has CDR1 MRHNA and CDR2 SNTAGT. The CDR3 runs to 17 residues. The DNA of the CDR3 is TGTGCCAGCAGTGAGTCCACGGGGACAGGGGGTGCCTATGGCTACACCTTC. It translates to CASSESTGTGGAYGYTF.

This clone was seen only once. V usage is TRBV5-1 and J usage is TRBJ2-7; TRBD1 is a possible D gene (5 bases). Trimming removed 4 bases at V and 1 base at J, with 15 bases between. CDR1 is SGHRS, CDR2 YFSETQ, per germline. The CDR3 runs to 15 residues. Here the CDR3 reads CASSPAAGLSYEQYF. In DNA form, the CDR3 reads TGCGCCAGCAGCCCCGCTGCAGGGCTTTCCTACGAGCAGTACTTC.

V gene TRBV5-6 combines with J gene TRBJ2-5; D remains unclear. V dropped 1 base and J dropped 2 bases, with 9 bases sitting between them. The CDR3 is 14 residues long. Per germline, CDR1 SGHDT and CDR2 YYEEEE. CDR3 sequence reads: CASSLRHLQETQYF. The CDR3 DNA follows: TGTGCCAGCAGCTTGAGACATCTACAAGAGACCCAGTACTTC.

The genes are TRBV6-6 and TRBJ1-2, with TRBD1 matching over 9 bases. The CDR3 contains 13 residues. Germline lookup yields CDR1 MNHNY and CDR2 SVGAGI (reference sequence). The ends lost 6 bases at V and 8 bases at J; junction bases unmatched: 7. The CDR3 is CASSLTGGGGYTF. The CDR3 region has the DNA TGTGCCAGCAGCCTGACAGGGGGGGGAGGCTACACCTTC.

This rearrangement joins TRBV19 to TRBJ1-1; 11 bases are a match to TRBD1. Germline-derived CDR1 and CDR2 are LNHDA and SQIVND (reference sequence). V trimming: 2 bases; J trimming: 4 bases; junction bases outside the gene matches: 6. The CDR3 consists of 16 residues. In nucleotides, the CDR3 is TGTGCCAGTAGTATACGGGACAGGGGGATTCGCACTGAAGCTTTCTTT. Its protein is CASSIRDRGIRTEAFF.

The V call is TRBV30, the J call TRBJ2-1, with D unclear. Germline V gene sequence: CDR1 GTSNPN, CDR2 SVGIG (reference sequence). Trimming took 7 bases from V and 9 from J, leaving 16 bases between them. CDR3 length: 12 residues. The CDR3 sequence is CAYIREGGEQFF. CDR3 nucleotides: TGTGCCTACATCCGCGAAGGCGGTGAGCAGTTCTTC.

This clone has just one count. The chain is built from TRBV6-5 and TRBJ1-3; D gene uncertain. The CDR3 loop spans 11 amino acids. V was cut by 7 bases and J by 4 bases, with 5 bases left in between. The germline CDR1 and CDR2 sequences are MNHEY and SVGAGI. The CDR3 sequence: CASTYGNTIYF. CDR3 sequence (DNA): TGTGCCAGCACCTACGGAAACACCATATATTTT.

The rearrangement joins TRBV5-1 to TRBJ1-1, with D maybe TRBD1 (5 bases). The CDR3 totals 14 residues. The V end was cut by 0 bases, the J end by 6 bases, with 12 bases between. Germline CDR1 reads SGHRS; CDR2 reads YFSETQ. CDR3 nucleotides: TGCGCCAGCAGCTTGGCCGGGCAGGGCCCTGAAGCTTTCTTT. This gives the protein CASSLAGQGPEAFF.

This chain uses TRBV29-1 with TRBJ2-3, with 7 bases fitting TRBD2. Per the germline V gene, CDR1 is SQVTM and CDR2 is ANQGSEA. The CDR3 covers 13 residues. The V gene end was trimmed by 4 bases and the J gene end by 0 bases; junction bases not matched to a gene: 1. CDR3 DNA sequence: TGCAGCGTTGTTAGCGGGAGCACAGATACGCAGTATTTT. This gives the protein CSVVSGSTDTQYF.

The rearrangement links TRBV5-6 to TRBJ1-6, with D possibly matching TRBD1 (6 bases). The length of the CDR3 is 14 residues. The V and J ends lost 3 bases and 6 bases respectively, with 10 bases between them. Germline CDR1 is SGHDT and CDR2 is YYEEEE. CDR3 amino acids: CASSSDSFNSPLHF. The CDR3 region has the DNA TGTGCCAGCAGCTCGGACAGTTTTAATTCACCCCTCCACTTT.